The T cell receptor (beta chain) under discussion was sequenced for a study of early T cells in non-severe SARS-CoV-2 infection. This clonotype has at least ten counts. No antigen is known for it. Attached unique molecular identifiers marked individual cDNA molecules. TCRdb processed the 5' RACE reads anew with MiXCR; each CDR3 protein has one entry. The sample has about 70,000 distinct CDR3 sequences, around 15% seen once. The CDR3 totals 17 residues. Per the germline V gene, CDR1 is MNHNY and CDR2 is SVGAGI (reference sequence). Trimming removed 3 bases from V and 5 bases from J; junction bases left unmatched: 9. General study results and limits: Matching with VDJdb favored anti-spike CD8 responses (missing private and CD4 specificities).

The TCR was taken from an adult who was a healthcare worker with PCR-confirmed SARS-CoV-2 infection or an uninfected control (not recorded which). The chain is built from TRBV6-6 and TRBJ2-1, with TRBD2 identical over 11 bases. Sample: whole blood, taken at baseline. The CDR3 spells CASSYSPTSGANNEQFF. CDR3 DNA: TGTGCCAGCAGTTATTCCCCGACTAGCGGGGCTAACAATGAGCAGTTCTTC.